The 16 T cell receptor beta chains listed next were all sequenced from one sample in a study of blood T cell repertoires in COVID-19. Repertoires were generated with immunoSEQ multiplex PCR, while TCRdb's copy carries only in-frame clones and drops some. The table has under 250,000 clones, 86% seen once. Sequencing was performed on peripheral blood. Every receptor here comes from a woman aged 80 or over with COVID-19, enrolled during active disease.

The chain has TRBV5-1 and TRBJ2-2, with D perhaps TRBD1 (5 bases). The germline V gene encodes CDR1 SGHRS and CDR2 YFSETQ. The CDR3 totals 16 residues. Trimming removed 6 bases at V and 5 bases at J, with 20 bases between. The CDR3 loop is CASTHTRQTKTGELFF. In DNA form, the CDR3 reads TGCGCCAGCACCCACACCCGACAGACAAAGACCGGGGAGCTGTTTTTT.

This clone has more than one count but fewer than ten. The J gene is TRBJ1-1, the V gene TRBV6-5; D is perhaps TRBD1 (6 bases). CDR3 size: 14 residues. The V gene's germline CDR1 is MNHEY and CDR2 SVGAGI. V dropped 6 bases and J dropped 1 base, with 12 bases sitting between them. This CDR3 reads CASRTTTGNTEAFF. The CDR3 nucleotides are TGTGCCAGCAGGACTACGACAGGGAACACTGAAGCTTTCTTT.

The rearrangement joins TRBV5-5 to TRBJ1-1, with D hard to call. Between the trimmed V and J ends, which lost 2 bases and 5 bases, there was a span of 13 bases. Germline V lookup: CDR1 SGHKS, CDR2 YYEKEE (reference sequence). The CDR3 contains 14 residues. CDR3 loop: CASSFRHGGTEAFF. The CDR3 nucleotides read TGTGCCAGCAGCTTCAGGCATGGAGGGACTGAAGCTTTCTTT.

This chain uses TRBV5-1 with TRBJ1-1, with 7 bases fitting TRBD1. This CDR3 is 14 amino acids long. Germline lookup yields CDR1 SGHRS and CDR2 YFSETQ. V was pared by 4 bases and J by 7 bases, with 10 bases of the junction left unmatched. The CDR3 DNA follows: TGCGCCAGCAGCCGACAGGGCGCGCAGAGTGAAGCTTTCTTT. Residues: CASSRQGAQSEAFF.

The chain joins TRBV28 to TRBJ1-2, with 7 bases fitting TRBD1. CDR3 length: 13 amino acids. The junction had 10 bases not matched to a gene; V was cut back by 8 bases and J by 7 bases. Per the germline V gene, CDR1 is MDHEN and CDR2 is SYDVKM. The CDR3 sequence is CASRRGGASGYTF. CDR3 DNA sequence: TGTGCCAGCCGTAGAGGGGGCGCATCTGGCTACACCTTC.

The rearrangement joins TRBV5-4 to TRBJ2-2, with 7 bases that match TRBD2. Germline CDR1 is SGHNT and CDR2 is YYREEE (reference sequence). The CDR3 has 15 residues. The V and J ends lost 4 bases and 0 bases, in that order; junction bases with no gene match: 3. The CDR3 DNA reads as TGTGCCAGCAGCCCGGGACTATCGAACACCGGGGAGCTGTTTTTT. Translation: CASSPGLSNTGELFF.

The chain uses TRBV9 and TRBJ2-2, with a weak D call TRBD2 (6 bases). The length of the CDR3 is 16 residues. Trimming removed 0 bases from V and 5 bases from J, with 14 bases in between. Germline-derived CDR1 and CDR2 are SGDLS and YYNGEE. This CDR3 is CASSVVGTLVTGELFF. The CDR3 bases are TGTGCCAGCAGCGTAGTGGGGACTTTAGTGACCGGGGAGCTGTTTTTT.

J is TRBJ1-2 and V is TRBV28; D perhaps matches TRBD1 (6 bases). Germline CDR1 reads MDHEN; CDR2 reads SYDVKM. This CDR3 contains 14 residues. V shed 4 bases and J shed 0 bases, with 9 bases lying between them. The CDR3 loop is CASSSGHPNYGYTF. CDR3 coding DNA: TGTGCCAGCAGTTCGGGACACCCTAACTATGGCTACACCTTC.

The rearrangement links TRBV11-2 to TRBJ1-2; a weak D match, TRBD1 (5 bases). The CDR3 has 15 residues. Deletions cut 5 bases from V and 8 bases from J, with 21 bases between. CDR1 is SGHAT, CDR2 FQNNGV, per germline. CDR3 DNA sequence: TGTGCCAGCAGCGATGACGGGCCAGGGATCGGCGGCTACACCTTC. This translates into CASSDDGPGIGGYTF.

A single count supports this clone. The chain carries TRBV19 and TRBJ2-7; 7 bases match TRBD2. The junction had 4 bases not matched to a gene; V was cut back by 11 bases and J by 6 bases. Germline CDR1 reads LNHDA; CDR2 reads SQIVND (reference sequence). The CDR3 is 10 amino acids. The CDR3 nucleotides read TGTGCCCCTTGGGAGGGCGAGCAGTACGTC. Encoded protein: CAPWEGEQYV.

The chain links TRBV18 to TRBJ1-2; 7 bases line up with TRBD1. Trimming at V came to 1 base and at J to 3 bases, leaving 2 bases not matched to a gene. CDR3 length: 14 residues. Germline-derived CDR1 and CDR2 are KGHSH and LQKENI. The CDR3 protein is CASSPQGADYGYTF. DNA for the CDR3: TGTGCCAGCTCACCACAGGGGGCGGACTATGGCTACACCTTC.

Here the CDR3 reads CASSWGGAEKLFF. The CDR3 DNA follows: TGTGCCAGCAGTTGGGGGGGCGCGGAAAAACTGTTTTTT. This chain connects TRBV28 to TRBJ1-4; D is perhaps TRBD1 (6 bases). Germline V gene sequence: CDR1 MDHEN, CDR2 SYDVKM. Deletions cut 4 bases from V and 8 bases from J, with 11 bases between. CDR3 length equals 13 residues.

This chain links TRBV5-1 with TRBJ1-6; TRBD1 agrees at 7 bases. Germline V gives CDR1 SGHRS, CDR2 YFSETQ. Trimming removed 4 bases from V and 5 bases from J; junction bases left unmatched: 6. This CDR3 region has 15 residues. This chain's CDR3 is CASSTGQRNNSPLHF. CDR3 DNA sequence: TGCGCCAGCAGCACGGGACAGCGAAATAATTCACCCCTCCACTTT.

The V and J genes are TRBV7-3 and TRBJ2-5, with 11 nucleotides matching TRBD2. The CDR3 sequence is 17 residues long. Germline values: CDR1 SGHTA, CDR2 FQGTGA. Losses at the gene ends were 2 bases for V and 1 base for J; bases not matched to a gene: 6. CDR3 sequence (DNA): TGTGCCAGCAGCTTAGGGGCCGGGACTAGCGGCCAAGAGACCCAGTACTTC. Encoded protein: CASSLGAGTSGQETQYF.

V is TRBV5-1 and J is TRBJ1-4, with a tentative D call TRBD1 (5 bases). Germline CDR1 reads SGHRS; CDR2 reads YFSETQ. Trimming removed 7 bases at V and 2 bases at J, with 12 bases between. The CDR3 runs 14 residues. As DNA, the CDR3 is TGCGCCAGCCGAGCAGGGTCTACTAATGAAAAACTGTTTTTT. Amino acids: CASRAGSTNEKLFF.

The chain uses TRBV19 and TRBJ1-5, with D maybe TRBD1 (5 bases). The CDR3 runs 14 residues. The V end lost 3 bases, the J end lost 7 bases, and 13 bases lay between the germline ends. The germline gives CDR1 LNHDA, CDR2 SQIVND (reference sequence). The CDR3 nucleotides are TGTGCCAGTAGTATTATGGGGGGGTGGCAGCCCCAGCATTTT. The encoded protein is CASSIMGGWQPQHF.